The 23 T cell receptor beta chains given below trace back to one sample, sequenced in a study of CD8+CD57+ T cells in acquired aplastic anemia (dated by TCRdb to between 2017 and 2018). The sequencer was an Illumina HiSeq 2000. Genomic DNA served as template for TCR beta VDJ combination and CDR3 sequence profiling. TCRdb cleaned the public reads at Q25 with fastp, built clones with MiXCR and kept in-frame beta chains. Identical CDR3 protein sequences are pooled into one entry, listed with their most common genes and DNA. A total of approximately 81,000 distinct CDR3 sequences appear in this sample, approximately 45% of them only once. Approximately 60% of the sample comes from the top ten. The sample consisted of sorted CD4+, CD8+, or CD8+CD57+ T cells (not recorded which) from PBMCs. These TCRs come from a human donor in good health, serving as a control.

This clonotype was observed many times. The chain combines TRBV19 with TRBJ2-2; TRBD2 matches at 7 bases. Germline CDR1 reads LNHDA; CDR2 reads SQIVND (reference sequence). The CDR3 runs 15 residues. V lost 4 bases and J lost 1; bases outside the gene matches: 3. CDR3 sequence reads: CASSTSGKNTGELFF. The CDR3 DNA follows: TGTGCCAGTAGTACGAGCGGGAAGAACACCGGGGAGCTGTTTTTT.

In DNA form, the CDR3 reads TGCAGTGCTAGAGTGACAGTTTCTGTGAACACTGAAGCTTTCTTT. Its translation is CSARVTVSVNTEAFF. This rearrangement joins TRBV20-1 to TRBJ1-1; tentative D call: TRBD1 (5 bases). Per the germline V gene, CDR1 is DFQATT and CDR2 is SNEGSKA (reference sequence). This CDR3 is 15 amino acids long. V lost 1 base and J 0 bases, leaving 12 bases between the germline ends.

CDR3 protein: CTSSIDPWTLYGYTF. CDR3 DNA: TGTACTAGTAGTATAGATCCTTGGACACTCTATGGCTACACCTTC. The V and J genes are TRBV19 and TRBJ1-2; a weak D match, TRBD1 (5 bases). The CDR3 covers 15 residues. Germline V gives CDR1 LNHDA, CDR2 SQIVND (reference sequence).

This clonotype was seen once. This may be a read error: a much more frequent sequence differs by one nucleotide. The rearrangement links TRBV24-1 to TRBJ1-2; 7 bases map to TRBD1. The V gene end was trimmed by 6 bases and the J gene end by 8 bases; junction bases not matched to a gene: 5. Germline V lookup: CDR1 KGHDR, CDR2 SFDVKD. CDR3 length equals 12 residues. CDR3 region: CATSHDRVGYTF. Written as DNA, the CDR3 is TGTGCCACCAGTCATGACAGGGTGGGCTACACCTTC.

This clonotype was counted only a few times. This chain's CDR3 is CASSIGDTQYF. The CDR3 bases are TGTGCCAGTAGTATTGGAGATACGCAGTATTTT. V gene TRBV19 combines with J gene TRBJ2-3; D call uncertain. Germline lookup yields CDR1 LNHDA and CDR2 SQIVND (reference sequence). The CDR3 spans 11 residues. V lost 3 bases, J lost 5 bases, and 3 bases lay in between.

In its sample, this clonotype was seen once. Here the CDR3 DNA reads TGCAGTGCTAGCACAGGGGACACTGAAGCTTTCTTT. Protein: CSASTGDTEAFF. This chain connects TRBV20-1 to TRBJ1-1, with 7 bases aligning to TRBD1. CDR1 and CDR2 (germline): DFQATT, SNEGSKA (reference sequence). V was clipped by 3 bases and J by 3 bases; unmatched bases: 1. The CDR3 contains 12 residues.

This clonotype was found a few times. The rearrangement links TRBV7-3 to TRBJ2-7; 7 bases align to TRBD2. Losses at the gene ends were 1 base for V and 7 bases for J; bases not matched to a gene: 1. CDR1 is SGHTA, CDR2 FQGTGA, per germline. The CDR3 has 12 residues. CDR3 DNA sequence: TGTGCCAGCAGCTTAAACGGGGGGGAGCAGTACTTC. Translating it yields CASSLNGGEQYF.

This clonotype occurred once. This chain uses TRBV7-2 with TRBJ2-7, with a tentative D call TRBD2 (5 bases). V lost 6 bases and J lost 2, with 11 bases in between. The CDR3 runs 13 residues. The germline CDR1 and CDR2 sequences are SGHTA and FQGNSA. For the CDR3, the DNA is TGTGCCAGCAGACGGACGGGGACCTACGAGCAGTACTTC. It is translated as CASRRTGTYEQYF.

For this clonotype: A clone one base away is much larger, so this may be a read error. No conserved phenylalanine or tryptophan is present at the end of the CDR3, so a read error is the likely explanation. J is TRBJ2-2 and V is TRBV7-8; possibly TRBD1 or TRBD2 for D (5 bases each). The CDR3 extends over 14 amino acids. Trimming removed 1 base from V and 3 bases from J, with 6 bases in between. Germline loops: CDR1 SGHVS, CDR2 FQNEAQ. This chain's CDR3 is CASSLVGDTGELFS. The CDR3 coding sequence is TGTGCCAGCAGCTTAGTGGGGGACACCGGGGAGCTGTTTTCT.

Details on this clonotype: One end of the junction is discordant with germline, which a read error may explain. The rearrangement joins TRBV19 to TRBJ1-4; D call uncertain. This CDR3 contains 16 residues. Per the germline V gene, CDR1 is LNHDA and CDR2 is SQIVND (reference sequence). CDR3 region: CASMAGRRATNEKLFF. CDR3 sequence (DNA): TGCGCCAGTATGGCAGGCAGGAGGGCAACTAATGAAAAACTGTTTTTT.

The chain recombines TRBV25-1 with TRBJ2-7, with 10 nucleotides matching TRBD2. The CDR3 sequence is 15 residues long. The germline gives CDR1 MGHDK, CDR2 SYGVNS. V was clipped by 0 bases and J by 6 bases; unmatched bases: 5. The chain's CDR3 is CASSEYQREGREQYF. In DNA, the CDR3 is TGTGCCAGCAGTGAATACCAGCGGGAGGGCCGCGAGCAGTACTTC.

This clonotype was picked up many times. The chain is built from TRBV7-9 and TRBJ1-1, with D possibly being TRBD1 (6 bases). V dropped 5 bases and J dropped 5 bases, with 12 bases sitting between them. The CDR3 runs to 13 residues. Germline-derived CDR1 and CDR2 are SEHNR and FQNEAQ (reference sequence). This CDR3 reads CASSGGTGTEAFF. In nucleotides, the CDR3 is TGTGCCAGCAGCGGGGGCACAGGGACTGAAGCTTTCTTT. The whole variable domain, filled in from reference TRBV7-9 and TRBJ1-1, reads DTGVSQNPRHKITKRGQNVTFRCDPISEHNRLYWYRQTLGQGPEFLTYFQNEAQLEKSRLLSDRFSAERPKGSFSTLEIQRTEQGDSAMYLCASSGGTGTEAFFGQGTRLTVV.

The chain carries TRBV10-1 and TRBJ1-6; no firm D call. Deletions cut 6 bases from V and 7 bases from J, with 22 bases between. Germline assignment: CDR1 WNHNN and CDR2 SYGVQD (reference sequence). CDR3 length: 17 amino acids. The CDR3 is CASSRDSRITSNSPLHF. Written as DNA, the CDR3 is TGCGCCAGCAGCCGAGATTCGCGGATTACCTCAAATTCACCCCTCCACTTT.

The genes are TRBV10-3 and TRBJ2-7; the D call may be TRBD1 or TRBD2 (5 bases each). Trimming removed 6 bases at V and 4 bases at J, with 16 bases between. The germline gives CDR1 ENHRY, CDR2 SYGVKD. There are 14 residues in the CDR3. The CDR3 is CAISPVAGSYEQYF. CDR3 DNA: TGTGCCATCAGCCCAGTAGCAGGGAGTTACGAGCAGTACTTC.

Concerning this clonotype: A read error may be the cause here, since a much bigger clone is one base away. The CDR3 end shows no conserved phenylalanine or tryptophan, and so a read error is likely. The chain employs TRBV27 and TRBJ2-7; D remains ambiguous. In germline, CDR1 is MNHEY, CDR2 SMNVEV (reference sequence). V lost 3 bases to trimming and J lost 0 bases, with 6 bases between them. This CDR3 has 13 amino acids. CDR3 DNA: TGTGCCAGCAGTTTCTCTAGCTCCTACGAGCAGTACTCC. Protein product: CASSFSSSYEQYS.

The chain employs TRBV5-3 and TRBJ2-7, with 7 positions matching TRBD1. TRBV5-3 falls under the ORF class, with uncertain function. V trimming: 8 bases; J trimming: 0 bases; junction bases outside the gene matches: 8. The CDR3 spans 14 residues. CDR3: CASENRGYSYEQYF. CDR3 DNA sequence: TGTGCCAGTGAGAACAGGGGTTACTCCTACGAGCAGTACTTC.

The chain recombines TRBV15 with TRBJ2-1; weak D call: TRBD1 (6 bases). CDR1 is LNHNV, CDR2 YYDKDF, per germline (reference sequence). The CDR3 sequence is 14 residues long. V was cut by 4 bases and J by 7 bases, with 14 bases left in between. DNA of the CDR3: TGTGCCACCAGCATAGGGGGACCGGGAAATGAGCAGTTCTTC. This codes for CATSIGGPGNEQFF.

Comment on this clonotype: This may be a read error, as it is one base from a much larger clone. The CDR3 carries no conserved terminal phenylalanine or tryptophan, so it likely arises from a read error. This chain connects TRBV9 to TRBJ2-5, with D possibly called TRBD1 or TRBD2 (5 bases each). Trimming stripped 0 bases from V and 5 bases from J, with 17 bases between. This CDR3 comprises 16 residues. Germline V gene sequence: CDR1 SGDLS, CDR2 YYNGEE. The CDR3 DNA follows: TGTGCCAGCAGCGTAGGGTCGATGGGGGTCGGGGAGACCCAGTACCTC. It encodes CASSVGSMGVGETQYL.

This clonotype was counted at least ten times. This chain connects TRBV4-1 to TRBJ2-7, with D perhaps TRBD2 (5 bases). This CDR3 region has 14 residues. The V end lost 3 bases, the J end lost 3 bases, and 12 bases lay between the germline ends. Germline loops: CDR1 MGHRA, CDR2 YSYEKL. The CDR3 region is CASSHGGRGYEQYF. For the CDR3, the DNA is TGCGCCAGCAGCCACGGAGGTCGGGGCTACGAGCAGTACTTC.

The chain uses TRBV15 and TRBJ2-7, with D tentatively TRBD2 (8 bases). CDR1 and CDR2 from the germline V gene are LNHNV and YYDKDF (reference sequence). V lost 3 bases to trimming and J lost 3 bases, with 18 bases between them. The CDR3 is 16 amino acids. CDR3 sequence (DNA): TGTGCCACCAGCAGCCAGGGGGTAGCGGGAATCTACGAGCAGTACTTC. As protein: CATSSQGVAGIYEQYF.

The count of this clonotype is one. The chain links TRBV25-1 to TRBJ2-7, with TRBD1 as a possible D gene (6 bases). The CDR3 has 17 amino acids. The V gene's germline CDR1 is MGHDK and CDR2 SYGVNS. V lost 6 bases to trimming and J lost 2 bases, with 23 bases between them. CDR3 sequence (DNA): TGTGCCAGCAGCATGGACCCAAGACAGGACGTAGCCTACGAGCAGTACTTC. This sequence encodes CASSMDPRQDVAYEQYF.

J is TRBJ2-7 and V is TRBV27; D is unresolved. The CDR3 is 16 amino acids. Trimming pared 0 bases from V and 0 bases from J, leaving 12 bases between. The germline gives CDR1 MNHEY, CDR2 SMNVEV (reference sequence). The CDR3 sequence is CASSLSGRVSSYEQYF. The CDR3 bases are TGTGCCAGCAGTTTATCCGGCAGAGTAAGCTCCTACGAGCAGTACTTC.

This chain uses TRBV2 with TRBJ2-1, with D unclear. V was clipped by 7 bases and J by 8 bases, with 12 bases between them. The CDR3 length is 12 residues. The germline gives CDR1 SNHLY, CDR2 FYNNEI. Written as DNA, the CDR3 is TGTGCCAGCACCGCCCAGATCGATGAGCAGTTCTTC. It encodes CASTAQIDEQFF.